The next 14 T cell receptor beta chains were all read from a single sample in a study of early T cells in non-severe SARS-CoV-2 infection. TCRdb called the 5' RACE reads again in MiXCR, with one record for every CDR3 protein. This sample has roughly 100,000 distinct CDR3 sequences, with approximately 12% found just once. The specimen was whole blood, collected at baseline. These receptor sequences come from an adult who was a healthcare worker with PCR-confirmed SARS-CoV-2 infection or an uninfected control (not recorded which).

This chain uses TRBV29-1 with TRBJ1-5, with D tentatively TRBD1 (5 bases). This CDR3 comprises 14 residues. Germline V gene data show CDR1 as SQVTM and CDR2 as ANQGSEA. Trimming took 6 bases from V and 7 from J, leaving 19 bases between them. The CDR3 sequence: CSVGLGAMGQPQHF. The CDR3 bases are TGCAGCGTGGGCTTAGGGGCGATGGGACAGCCCCAGCATTTT.

V is TRBV16 and J is TRBJ2-1; 10 bases align to TRBD2. The CDR3 is made up of 16 amino acids. The J segment lost 5 bases and the V segment lost 0 bases, leaving 4 bases of the junction unmatched. CDR1 KGHSY and CDR2 FQNENV come from the germline V gene. The CDR3 DNA is TGTGCCAGCAGCCAATCGAGGCTAGCGGGGGACAATGAGCAGTTCTTC. Amino acid sequence: CASSQSRLAGDNEQFF.

This clonotype was seen a handful of times. V gene TRBV5-4 combines with J gene TRBJ2-7; perhaps TRBD2 as D (6 bases). The V gene's germline CDR1 is SGHNT and CDR2 YYREEE (reference sequence). With 4 bases removed from V and 3 bases from J, the gap between germline ends came to 11 bases. This CDR3 has 13 residues. DNA of the CDR3: TGTGCCAGCAGCCTCCCCGGGGGCTACGAGCAGTACTTC. It encodes CASSLPGGYEQYF.

CDR3 DNA: TGTGCCAGCAGTTTAGACCCCAAGTTCGGGTACACCTTC. This encodes CASSLDPKFGYTF. This rearrangement joins TRBV12-3 or TRBV12-4 to TRBJ1-2; D remains ambiguous. V was trimmed by 1 base and J by 11 bases, leaving 14 bases between them. The CDR3 totals 13 residues.

This clonotype was counted ten times or more. The chain joins TRBV3-1 to TRBJ2-1, with D unclear. The CDR3 extends over 13 amino acids. Trimming took off 6 bases at V and 7 bases at J, with 13 bases between the two ends. CDR1 and CDR2 from the germline V gene are LGHDT and YNNKEL (reference sequence). CDR3 DNA sequence: TGTGCCAGCAGGGGCGGCTTACTGAATGAGCAGTTCTTC. This translates into CASRGGLLNEQFF.

The sample holds a few counts of this clonotype. The rearrangement uses TRBV11-1 and TRBJ2-5, with TRBD2 identical over 15 bases. Germline V CDR1 and CDR2: SGHAT, FQDESV (reference sequence). The CDR3 contains 17 residues. The trim removed 5 bases at V and 1 base at J, leaving 5 bases unmatched. The CDR3 is CASSPGLAGGIQETQYF. The CDR3 bases are TGTGCCAGCAGCCCGGGACTAGCGGGAGGTATCCAAGAGACCCAGTACTTC.

The V gene is TRBV14, the J gene TRBJ1-1, with 9 bases matching TRBD1. After removal of 4 bases from V and 4 bases from J, the junction contained 10 bases not matched to a gene. Germline V gene lookup returns CDR1 SGHDN and CDR2 FVKESK. CDR3 length: 16 amino acids. The CDR3 nucleotides read TGTGCCAGCAGCCCATACCCGGGACAGGGAGGCACTGAAGCTTTCTTT. Translation gives CASSPYPGQGGTEAFF. Using reference TRBV14 and TRBJ1-1 for the parts outside the CDR3, the full variable domain is EAGVTQFPSHSVIEKGQTVTLRCDPISGHDNLYWYRRVMGKEIKFLLHFVKESKQDESGMPNNRFLAERTGGTYSTLKVQPAELEDSGVYFCASSPYPGQGGTEAFFGQGTRLTVV.

Many counts were recorded for this clonotype. V gene TRBV3-1 combines with J gene TRBJ2-7, with 9 nucleotides matching TRBD2. The J segment lost 4 bases and the V segment lost 6 bases, leaving 10 bases of the junction unmatched. The CDR3 sequence is 15 residues long. CDR1 LGHDT and CDR2 YNNKEL come from the germline V gene (reference sequence). The DNA of the CDR3 is TGTGCCAGCAGTCTACCGACTAGCGGCGGTTACGAGCAGTACTTC. Amino acid sequence: CASSLPTSGGYEQYF.

A few counts support this clonotype. The V call is TRBV20-1, the J call TRBJ2-7; D ambiguous. Trimming took off 5 bases at V and 2 bases at J, with 13 bases between the two ends. Germline values: CDR1 DFQATT, CDR2 SNEGSKA (reference sequence). This CDR3 has 13 residues. In DNA, the CDR3 is TGCAGTGCTCCTCGGACGTCTACCTACGAGCAGTACTTC. This codes for CSAPRTSTYEQYF.

This clonotype was observed a handful of times. This chain uses TRBV27 with TRBJ2-3; 10 nucleotides align to TRBD2. This CDR3 contains 16 residues. CDR1 is MNHEY and CDR2 is SMNVEV in the germline V gene (reference sequence). The trim removed 2 bases at V and 3 bases at J, leaving 5 bases unmatched. The CDR3 spells CASSLRAGGITDTQYF. The CDR3 coding sequence is TGTGCCAGCAGTTTACGAGCGGGGGGGATAACAGATACGCAGTATTTT.

There are a few counts of this clonotype. The chain carries TRBV7-4 and TRBJ2-5; D is uncertain. CDR3 length equals 12 residues. CDR1 and CDR2 from the germline V gene are SGHVT and SQSDAQ. V lost 5 bases and J 2 bases, leaving 6 bases between the germline ends. The CDR3 nucleotides are TGTGCCAGCAGCGGCAGACAAGAGACCCAGTACTTC. Protein sequence: CASSGRQETQYF. Together with reference TRBV7-4 and TRBJ2-5, the CDR3 gives the full variable domain: GAGVSQSPRYKVAKRGRDVALRCDSISGHVTLYWYRQTLGQGSEVLTYSQSDAQRDKSGRPSGRFSAERPERSVSTLKIQRTEQGDSAVYLCASSGRQETQYFGPGTRLLVL.

This clonotype was observed a few times. The chain is built from TRBV24-1 and TRBJ2-2; D unresolved. This CDR3 spans 13 amino acids. V lost 4 bases and J lost 6, with 8 bases in between. Germline CDR1 is KGHDR and CDR2 is SFDVKD. The CDR3 DNA is TGTGCCACCAGTGACGTTGGGGCCGGGGAGCTGTTTTTT. Protein product: CATSDVGAGELFF.

This clonotype was counted ten times or more. This CDR3 is CASSDRTFGNTIYF. The DNA for the CDR3 is TGTGCCAGCAGTGATCGGACGTTTGGAAACACCATATATTTT. The chain is built from TRBV6-5 and TRBJ1-3; D not certain. This CDR3 has 14 amino acids. V lost 5 bases, J lost 3 bases, and 11 bases lay in between. Germline loops: CDR1 MNHEY, CDR2 SVGAGI.

The chain is built from TRBV6-6 and TRBJ2-7, with D possibly TRBD2 on 5 matching bases. The CDR3 has 17 amino acids. V was clipped by 0 bases and J by 7 bases, with 22 bases between them. Germline V gene lookup returns CDR1 MNHNY and CDR2 SVGAGI (reference sequence). CDR3 region: CASSYSKHRGSGSEQYF. In DNA form, the CDR3 reads TGTGCCAGCAGTTACTCGAAACACCGCGGGTCTGGTTCGGAGCAGTACTTC.